One and the same sample provided the 25 T cell receptor beta chains below, sequenced in a study of T-cell reconstitution after alpha-beta-depleted transplantation in children. Preparation of the TCRbeta library was carried out with unique molecular identifiers. TCRdb recomputed calls from the PCR reads with MiXCR, one row per CDR3 protein. The sample contains some 78,000 distinct CDR3 sequences, about 14% of which appear only once. The source was PBMCs, mostly from graft donor cells, collected 180 days after TCRalphabeta/CD19-depleted stem cell transplant. All receptors derive from a male patient aged 2 to 9 who had a stem cell transplant for acute lymphoblastic leukemia, so the T cells may come from the graft donor.

This clonotype was seen ten or more times. CDR3 bases: TGTGCCAGCAGAGACGGATCTACAGATACGCAGTATTTT. Protein sequence: CASRDGSTDTQYF. The V gene is TRBV7-8, the J gene TRBJ2-3; D remains unclear. The CDR3 extends over 13 amino acids. The V and J ends lost 6 bases and 3 bases respectively, with 10 bases between them. CDR1 SGHVS and CDR2 FQNEAQ come from the germline V gene.

V and J are TRBV24-1 and TRBJ2-3, with a weak D call TRBD2 (6 bases). Looked up from germline, CDR1 is KGHDR and CDR2 is SFDVKD. The CDR3 runs 16 residues. The V end was cut by 4 bases, the J end by 1 base, with 14 bases between. The DNA for the CDR3 is TGTGCCACCAGTGACCCCTGGCAGCGGGGCACAGATACGCAGTATTTT. Amino acid sequence: CATSDPWQRGTDTQYF.

This clonotype turned up a few times. The chain combines TRBV10-3 with TRBJ1-2; D gene unclear. V dropped 11 bases and J dropped 8 bases, with 21 bases sitting between them. The CDR3 contains 13 residues. Germline CDR1 ENHRY, CDR2 SYGVKD. The CDR3 loop reads CASSFLGFEGYTF. In DNA, the CDR3 is TGTGCCTCATCGTTTCTGGGGTTCGAAGGCTACACCTTC.

The rearrangement links TRBV12-3 or TRBV12-4 to TRBJ2-5; no definite D call. V lost 6 bases to trimming and J lost 4 bases, with 15 bases between them. The CDR3 extends over 14 amino acids. CDR3 DNA: TGTGCCAGCAGCCTGCGGACGCCCGGAGAGACCCAGTACTTC. It is translated as CASSLRTPGETQYF.

V is TRBV20-1 and J is TRBJ1-4; maybe TRBD1 (6 bases). V lost 7 bases, J lost 2 bases, and 8 bases lay in between. CDR3 length equals 12 residues. Germline CDR1 is DFQATT and CDR2 is SNEGSKA (reference sequence). The CDR3 sequence: CSVGATNEKLFF. The CDR3 bases are TGCAGTGTGGGGGCGACTAATGAAAAACTGTTTTTT.

The chain employs TRBV20-1 and TRBJ2-5; D not resolved. Looked up from germline, CDR1 is DFQATT and CDR2 is SNEGSKA (reference sequence). The CDR3 totals 12 residues. The V gene lost 3 bases and the J gene lost 2 bases, with 7 bases spanning the gap. The CDR3 is CSASVRQETQYF. The CDR3 coding sequence is TGCAGTGCTAGTGTCAGACAAGAGACCCAGTACTTC.

J is TRBJ2-5 and V is TRBV21-1; the table's D call of TRBD1 was not tested on the DNA. TRBV21-1 is flagged as a pseudogene. The CDR3 has 15 amino acids. The DNA of the CDR3 is TGTGCCAGCAGCTTCCGGGACAGGGTCCAAGAGACCCAGTACTTC. It codes for CASSFRDRVQETQYF.

This clonotype came up a few times. V is TRBV24-1 and J is TRBJ2-6, with D perhaps matching TRBD1 or TRBD2 (5 bases each). The V end lost 4 bases, the J end lost 4 bases, and 7 bases lay between the germline ends. Germline values: CDR1 KGHDR, CDR2 SFDVKD. The CDR3 is 14 residues long. The CDR3 DNA follows: TGTGCCACCAGTGACGGGACCGGGGCCAACGTCCTGACTTTC. Translation: CATSDGTGANVLTF.

A few counts support this clonotype. J is TRBJ2-3 and V is TRBV5-1; D is uncertain. There are 12 residues in the CDR3. Trimming took 4 bases from V and 2 from J, leaving 5 bases between them. Per germline, CDR1 SGHRS and CDR2 YFSETQ. The CDR3 spells CASSLPTDTQYF. The CDR3 DNA sequence: TGCGCCAGCAGCCTACCCACAGATACGCAGTATTTT.

A few counts support this clonotype. CDR3 sequence reads: CASSLGRYSNQPQHF. In DNA, the CDR3 is TGTGCCAGCAGCCTGGGCCGGTATAGCAATCAGCCCCAGCATTTT. This chain links TRBV11-2 with TRBJ1-5; D not certain. V lost 5 bases to trimming and J lost 0 bases, with 11 bases between them. Germline values: CDR1 SGHAT, CDR2 FQNNGV. CDR3 size: 15 residues. Full variable domain (rest looked up from reference TRBV11-2 and TRBJ1-5): EAGVAQSPRYKIIEKRQSVAFWCNPISGHATLYWYQQILGQGPKLLIQFQNNGVVDDSQLPKDRFSAERLKGVDSTLKIQPAKLEDSAVYLCASSLGRYSNQPQHFGDGTRLSIL.

The rearrangement links TRBV27 to TRBJ2-1; 7 bases match TRBD2. The V and J ends lost 8 bases and 0 bases, in that order; junction bases with no gene match: 7. The length of the CDR3 is 15 residues. Germline CDR1 and CDR2: MNHEY and SMNVEV (reference sequence). The CDR3 reads CASSRGTSSYNEQFF. The DNA for the CDR3 is TGTGCCAGCTCGCGGGGGACGAGCTCCTACAATGAGCAGTTCTTC.

This clonotype has only a few counts. This sequence joins TRBV20-1 and TRBJ1-1, with D unresolved. This CDR3 has 16 residues. CDR1 and CDR2 (germline): DFQATT, SNEGSKA (reference sequence). Trimming stripped 0 bases from V and 5 bases from J, with 19 bases between. CDR3 sequence: CSARDLGRASNTEAFF. CDR3 bases: TGCAGTGCTAGAGATTTGGGCCGGGCCTCGAATACTGAAGCTTTCTTT.

The rearrangement links TRBV25-1 to TRBJ2-1; D remains unclear. The germline gives CDR1 MGHDK, CDR2 SYGVNS. This CDR3 has 12 amino acids. CDR3 sequence: CAAGRNYNEQFF. DNA for the CDR3: TGTGCGGCAGGAAGAAACTACAATGAGCAGTTCTTC.

In this sample, this clonotype turned up a few times. This chain joins TRBV18 and TRBJ1-1; no clear D. The V and J ends lost 3 bases and 0 bases respectively, with 5 bases between them. This CDR3 comprises 13 residues. Germline loops: CDR1 KGHSH, CDR2 LQKENI. The chain's CDR3 is CASSPQMNTEAFF. The DNA for the CDR3 is TGTGCCAGCTCACCTCAGATGAACACTGAAGCTTTCTTT.

The sample holds a few counts of this clonotype. The CDR3 nucleotides read TGTGCCAGCAGCTTAGAACCCGGGAGCTACGAGCAGTACTTC. This sequence encodes CASSLEPGSYEQYF. The chain recombines TRBV7-7 with TRBJ2-7; TRBD2 might be the D (6 bases). The V and J ends lost 1 base and 3 bases respectively, with 10 bases between them. The CDR3 is 14 residues long. Germline V gives CDR1 SSHAT, CDR2 FNYEAQ (reference sequence).

CDR3: CASSPTSGLYNEQFF. DNA for the CDR3: TGTGCCAGCAGCCCGACTAGCGGCCTCTACAATGAGCAGTTCTTC. This chain connects TRBV11-1 to TRBJ2-1; 9 bases agree with TRBD2. The junction had 5 bases not matched to a gene; V was cut back by 5 bases and J by 3 bases. The CDR3 is made up of 15 amino acids. Per the germline V gene, CDR1 is SGHAT and CDR2 is FQDESV (reference sequence).

The chain joins TRBV6-1 to TRBJ1-2, with D possibly TRBD1 on 5 matching bases. The CDR3 extends over 12 amino acids. Germline loops: CDR1 MNHNS, CDR2 SASEGT. V lost 8 bases, J lost 7 bases, and 14 bases lay in between. CDR3 in DNA: TGTGCCAGCTATACGGCCCAGGGTGGCTACACCTTC. Its translation: CASYTAQGGYTF.

Points on this clonotype: At one boundary the junction diverges from the germline segment, which might be a read error. The chain employs TRBV7-7 and TRBJ2-7; the D is unclear. Germline CDR1 is SSHAT and CDR2 is FNYEAQ (reference sequence). The CDR3 covers 14 residues. The CDR3 here is CASSLQISSYEQYF. Written as DNA, the CDR3 is TGTGCTAGCAGCTTACAGATAAGCTCCTACGAGCAGTACTTC.

In this sample, this clonotype turned up a few times. This rearrangement joins TRBV5-6 to TRBJ1-5; D not resolved. The CDR3 covers 15 residues. Trimming took 2 bases from V and 1 from J, leaving 10 bases between them. Looked up from germline, CDR1 is SGHDT and CDR2 is YYEEEE. CDR3 sequence reads: CASSFGERSNQPQHF. CDR3 DNA sequence: TGTGCCAGCAGCTTCGGGGAGAGGAGCAATCAGCCCCAGCATTTT.

The CDR3 bases are TGTGCCAGCTCACGATTCGGACAGGGGAAATATCAGCCCCAGCATTTT. Translated, it gives CASSRFGQGKYQPQHF. The chain employs TRBV18 and TRBJ1-5, with 9 bases identical to TRBD1. J gave up 5 bases and V 4 bases, and 9 bases lay outside the gene matches. Germline loops: CDR1 KGHSH, CDR2 LQKENI. The CDR3 length is 16 residues.

CDR3 residues: CASSLGGARQPQHF. The DNA for the CDR3 is TGTGCCAGCAGCTTGGGAGGGGCCAGGCAGCCCCAGCATTTT. The V call is TRBV5-6, the J call TRBJ1-5; maybe TRBD1 (5 bases). Germline V lookup: CDR1 SGHDT, CDR2 YYEEEE. V lost 0 bases, J lost 7 bases, and 11 bases lay in between. This CDR3 has 14 residues.

The chain links TRBV5-1 to TRBJ2-3; unclear D gene. Germline values: CDR1 SGHRS, CDR2 YFSETQ. The CDR3 is 14 residues long. Trimming took 3 bases from V and 2 from J, leaving 10 bases between them. This CDR3 reads CASSWSRSTDTQYF. CDR3 bases: TGCGCCAGCAGCTGGTCTAGGTCCACAGATACGCAGTATTTT.

This clonotype was counted many times. The V call is TRBV20-1, the J call TRBJ2-5; 8 nucleotides line up with TRBD1. The J segment lost 1 base and the V segment lost 1 base, leaving 2 bases of the junction unmatched. Germline V gene data show CDR1 as DFQATT and CDR2 as SNEGSKA (reference sequence). CDR3 length: 14 residues. As DNA, the CDR3 is TGCAGTGCTAGAGGGCAGGGGGCCCAAGAGACCCAGTACTTC. Protein: CSARGQGAQETQYF.

This clonotype was found a few times. CDR3: CASSLLAGSYNEQFF. CDR3 in DNA: TGTGCCAGCAGCCTCCTAGCGGGATCATACAATGAGCAGTTCTTC. The chain uses TRBV7-3 and TRBJ2-1; 9 bases map to TRBD2. J gave up 4 bases and V 5 bases, and 6 bases lay outside the gene matches. Germline CDR1 reads SGHTA; CDR2 reads FQGTGA. The CDR3 length is 15 residues. The full variable domain, rest sourced from reference TRBV7-3 and TRBJ2-1, is GAGVSQTPSNKVTEKGKYVELRCDPISGHTALYWYRQSLGQGPEFLIYFQGTGAADDSGLPNDRFFAVRPEGSVSTLKIQRTERGDSAVYLCASSLLAGSYNEQFFGPGTRLTVL.

This clonotype showed up many times. The chain couples TRBV20-1 to TRBJ2-5; D is unresolved. With 5 bases removed from V and 0 bases from J, the gap between germline ends came to 10 bases. The germline V gene encodes CDR1 DFQATT and CDR2 SNEGSKA (reference sequence). The CDR3 is 13 residues long. The CDR3 sequence: CSARTPYQETQYF. The CDR3 coding sequence is TGCAGTGCTCGGACGCCCTACCAAGAGACCCAGTACTTC.